This T cell receptor beta chain derives from a study of brain T cells in children with intractable seizures. A note on this clone: What it recognizes is unknown.

Surgery cases with the highest brain T cell transcript signatures were chosen for sequencing. Pre-surgery treatment included at least one anti-epileptic drug. V dropped 0 bases and J dropped 6 bases, with 15 bases sitting between them. Germline CDR1 reads LNHNV; CDR2 reads YYDKDF (reference sequence). The CDR3 is made up of 16 amino acids. Study results and limitations: Only CDR3 sequence similarity suggested viral specificity, without known HCMV serostatus. Pre-surgery blood may have been undersampled, hiding some clones.

Measured with immunoSEQ multiplex PCR; TCRdb has only the in-frame clones, and not every one. The repertoire holds approximately 77,000 clones, with roughly 91% as singletons. The source was peripheral blood, collected at surgery. This chain uses TRBV15 with TRBJ2-1; D could derive from TRBD1 or TRBD2 (6 bases each). This TCR was sampled from a boy younger than two with tuberous sclerosis and intractable seizures. This CDR3 reads CATSRDPRGAGNEQFF. Here the CDR3 DNA reads TGTGCCACCAGCAGAGACCCGAGGGGGGCCGGCAATGAGCAGTTCTTC.